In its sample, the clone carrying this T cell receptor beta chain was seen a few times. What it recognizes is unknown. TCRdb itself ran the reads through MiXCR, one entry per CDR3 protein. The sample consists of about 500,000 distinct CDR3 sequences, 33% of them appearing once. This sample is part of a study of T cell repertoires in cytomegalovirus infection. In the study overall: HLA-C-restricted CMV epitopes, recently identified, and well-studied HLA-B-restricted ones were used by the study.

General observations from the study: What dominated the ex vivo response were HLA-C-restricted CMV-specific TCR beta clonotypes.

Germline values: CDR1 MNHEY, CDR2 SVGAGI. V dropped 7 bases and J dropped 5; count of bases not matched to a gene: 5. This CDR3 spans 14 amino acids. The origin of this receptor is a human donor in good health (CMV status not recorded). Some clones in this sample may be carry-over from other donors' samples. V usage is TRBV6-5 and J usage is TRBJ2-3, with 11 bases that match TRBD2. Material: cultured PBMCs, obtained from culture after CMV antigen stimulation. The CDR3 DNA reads TGTGCCAGCACTAGGGGACTAGCGGAAGATACGCAGTATTTT. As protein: CASTRGLAEDTQYF.